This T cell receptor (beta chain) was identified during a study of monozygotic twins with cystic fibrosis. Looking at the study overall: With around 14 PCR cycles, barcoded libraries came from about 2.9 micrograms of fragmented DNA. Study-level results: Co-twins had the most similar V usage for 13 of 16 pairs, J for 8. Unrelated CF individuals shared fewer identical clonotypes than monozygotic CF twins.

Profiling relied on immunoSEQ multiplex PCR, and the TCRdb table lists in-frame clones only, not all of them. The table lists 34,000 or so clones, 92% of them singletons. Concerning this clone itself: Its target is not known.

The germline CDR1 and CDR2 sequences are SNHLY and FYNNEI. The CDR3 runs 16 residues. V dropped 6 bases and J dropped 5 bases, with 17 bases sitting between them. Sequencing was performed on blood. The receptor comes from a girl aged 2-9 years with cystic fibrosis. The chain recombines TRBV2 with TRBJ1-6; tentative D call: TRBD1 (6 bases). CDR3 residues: CASSAKRGAHNSPLHF. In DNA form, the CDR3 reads TGTGCCAGCAGCGCTAAACGGGGGGCACATAATTCACCCCTCCACTTT. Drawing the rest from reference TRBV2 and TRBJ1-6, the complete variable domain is EPEVTQTPSHQVTQMGQEVILRCVPISNHLYFYWYRQILGQKVEFLVSFYNNEISEKSEIFDDQFSVERPDGSNFTLKIRSTKLEDSAMYFCASSAKRGAHNSPLHFGNGTRLTVT.